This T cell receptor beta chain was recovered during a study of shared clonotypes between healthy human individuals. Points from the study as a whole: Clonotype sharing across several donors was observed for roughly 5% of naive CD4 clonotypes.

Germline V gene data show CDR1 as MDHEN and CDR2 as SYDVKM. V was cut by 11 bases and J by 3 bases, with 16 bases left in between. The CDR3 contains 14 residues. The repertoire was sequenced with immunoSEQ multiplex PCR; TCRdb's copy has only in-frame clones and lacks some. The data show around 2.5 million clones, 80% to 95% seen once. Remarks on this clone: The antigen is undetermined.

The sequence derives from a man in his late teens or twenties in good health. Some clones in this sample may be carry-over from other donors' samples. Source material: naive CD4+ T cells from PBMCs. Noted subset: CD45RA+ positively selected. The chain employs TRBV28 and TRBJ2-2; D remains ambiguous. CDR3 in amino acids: CASGVASYTGELFF. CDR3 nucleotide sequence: TGTGCCTCCGGTGTGGCGTCCTACACCGGGGAGCTGTTTTTT.